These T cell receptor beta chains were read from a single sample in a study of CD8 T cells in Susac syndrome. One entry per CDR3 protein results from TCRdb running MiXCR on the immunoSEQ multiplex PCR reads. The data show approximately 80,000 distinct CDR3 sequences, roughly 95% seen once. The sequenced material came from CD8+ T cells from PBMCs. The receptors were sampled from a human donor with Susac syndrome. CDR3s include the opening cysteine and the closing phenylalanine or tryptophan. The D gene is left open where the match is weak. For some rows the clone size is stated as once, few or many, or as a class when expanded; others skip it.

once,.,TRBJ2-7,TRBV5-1,TGCGCCAGCAGCGTTTTGGGCGGACAGCCCTACGAGCAGTACTTC,CASSVLGGQPYEQYF
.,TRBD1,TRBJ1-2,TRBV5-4,TGTGCCAGCAGCGGCTACAGGGGCGACTATGGCTACACCTTC,CASSGYRGDYGYTF
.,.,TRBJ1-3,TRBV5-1,TGCGCCAGCAGCCTGGGGTACGGCAACTCTGGAAACACCATATATTTT,CASSLGYGNSGNTIYF
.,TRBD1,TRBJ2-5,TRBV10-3,TGTGCCATCAGTGAGGAGGGGGCGAAACAAGAGACCCAGTACTTC,CAISEEGAKQETQYF
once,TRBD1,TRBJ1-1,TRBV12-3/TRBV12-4,TGTGCCAGCAGTTGGGGACGGACAGGGGTCACTGAAGCTTTCTTT,CASSWGRTGVTEAFF
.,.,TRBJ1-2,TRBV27,TGTGCCAGCAGTTTAAAGGGGCTCGGCTACACCTTC,CASSLKGLGYTF
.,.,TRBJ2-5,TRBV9,TGTGCCAGCAGCGTAAGGGGCGACAGGGAGGCGTGGGAGACCCAGTACTTC,CASSVRGDREAWETQYF
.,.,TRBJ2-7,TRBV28,TGTGCCAGCAGTTTTGCACGGGGCTACGAGCAGTACTTC,CASSFARGYEQYF
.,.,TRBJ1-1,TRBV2,TGTGCCAGCATTGACGGACTGAACACTGAAGCTTTCTTT,CASIDGLNTEAFF
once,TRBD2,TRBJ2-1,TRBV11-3,TGTGCCAGCAGCTCCAGTTCGGGGGGGAACTACAATGAGCAGTTCTTC,CASSSSSGGNYNEQFF
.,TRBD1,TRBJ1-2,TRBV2,TGTGCCAGCAGCGGGACAGGGGGGAACTATGGCTACACCTTC,CASSGTGGNYGYTF
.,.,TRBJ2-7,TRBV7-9,TGTGCCAGCAGGCTGACCCCCCTCGAGCAGTACTTC,CASRLTPLEQYF
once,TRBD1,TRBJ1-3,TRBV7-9,TGTGCCAGCAGCCCGTTGACAGGGGCTGGAAACACCATATATTTT,CASSPLTGAGNTIYF
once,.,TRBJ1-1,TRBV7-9,TGTGCCAGCAGCTTAGTAGGCGGGTACACTGAAGCTTTCTTT,CASSLVGGYTEAFF
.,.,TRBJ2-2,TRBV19,TGTGCCAGTAGTGCCTCTGGGACCACCGGGGAGCTGTTTTTT,CASSASGTTGELFF
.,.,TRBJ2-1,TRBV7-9,TGTGCCAGCATGGAGGGGCTTGAGCAGTTCTTC,CASMEGLEQFF
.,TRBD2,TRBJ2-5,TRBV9,TGTGCCAGCAGCGCTAGCGGGGCTCTAGAGACCCAGTACTTC,CASSASGALETQYF